One and the same sample provided the 23 T cell receptor beta chains below, sequenced in a study of beta chain features in type 1 diabetes. Study results and caveats: Type 1 diabetes patients showed a moderate but significant shortening of TCRB CDR3s in all four CD4+ subsets.

Expressed TCRB transcripts got sequenced, as all isolated RNA was reverse transcribed. Clones were sequenced by immunoSEQ multiplex PCR, and TCRdb holds only the in-frame ones, with some missing. Of 200,000 to 300,000 clones listed, 11% are singletons. For these receptors, no antigen is known. Sequenced material: naive CD4+ T cells from blood. The receptors were sampled from a man aged 30-40 years with type 1 diabetes.

The J gene is TRBJ1-2, the V gene TRBV6-5, with D unclear. Trimming stripped 6 bases from V and 4 bases from J, with 12 bases between. The CDR3 spans 13 residues. Germline V lookup: CDR1 MNHEY, CDR2 SVGAGI. The CDR3 DNA is TGTGCCAGCAGGCCCGAGGCTGTCTATGGCTACACCTTC. Amino acids: CASRPEAVYGYTF.

This sequence joins TRBV4-3 and TRBJ2-3, with 12 bases matching TRBD2. Trimming took 3 bases from V and 6 from J; bases not matched to a gene: 13. This CDR3 has 18 residues. Germline V lookup: CDR1 LGHNA, CDR2 YSLEER. In nucleotides, the CDR3 is TGCGCCAGCAGCCAGGAGCTCGGACTAGCGGGGTTACTGGATACGCAGTATTTT. It encodes CASSQELGLAGLLDTQYF.

This clone was seen a handful of times. The chain has TRBV28 and TRBJ1-2, with 10 bases lining up with TRBD1. The length of the CDR3 is 14 residues. The V and J ends lost 6 bases and 8 bases, in that order; junction bases with no gene match: 9. Germline lookup yields CDR1 MDHEN and CDR2 SYDVKM. CDR3 in amino acids: CASSLDRGTGGYTF. The CDR3 nucleotides read TGTGCCAGCAGCCTGGACAGGGGGACGGGGGGCTACACCTTC.

There are a few counts of this clone. The chain couples TRBV18 to TRBJ1-2; possible D gene TRBD1, 6 bases. V lost 3 bases and J 4 bases, leaving 18 bases between the germline ends. Per the germline V gene, CDR1 is KGHSH and CDR2 is LQKENI. The CDR3 runs 16 residues. CDR3: CASSPGQGMGSYGYTF. The CDR3 region has the DNA TGTGCCAGCTCACCGGGCCAGGGGATGGGGAGCTATGGCTACACCTTC.

The chain employs TRBV2 and TRBJ1-4, with TRBD1 matching over 10 bases. The V segment lost 7 bases and the J segment 7 bases; nucleotides outside the gene matches: 6. The CDR3 has 14 amino acids. Germline loops: CDR1 SNHLY, CDR2 FYNNEI. CDR3 in DNA: TGTGCCAGCACCTTAGACAGGGGGCGTGAAAAACTGTTTTTT. It encodes CASTLDRGREKLFF.

This clone was seen only a few times. This chain links TRBV28 with TRBJ1-5; 8 bases map to TRBD1. Germline-derived CDR1 and CDR2 are MDHEN and SYDVKM. CDR3 length: 17 amino acids. V was clipped by 5 bases and J by 7 bases; unmatched bases: 16. The CDR3 DNA follows: TGTGCCAGCAGTGCCGGGGCCCAGGGGGCCGGGGCCCAGCCCCAGCATTTT. Its protein is CASSAGAQGAGAQPQHF. The full variable domain, rest sourced from reference TRBV28 and TRBJ1-5, is DVKVTQSSRYLVKRTGEKVFLECVQDMDHENMFWYRQDPGLGLRLIYFSYDVKMKEKGDIPEGYSVSREKKERFSLILESASTNQTSMYLCASSAGAQGAGAQPQHFGDGTRLSIL.

The V and J genes are TRBV19 and TRBJ1-2, with TRBD1 matching 8 bases. V shed 5 bases and J 1 base; nucleotides not matched to a gene: 9. CDR1 is LNHDA, CDR2 SQIVND, per germline (reference sequence). The CDR3 spans 16 residues. For the CDR3, the DNA is TGTGCCAGTAGTCTCCTGGGGGACAGGAATAACTATGGCTACACCTTC. Translated, it gives CASSLLGDRNNYGYTF.

This clone has more than one count but fewer than ten. The gene calls are TRBV14 and TRBJ1-2, with TRBD1 matching 8 bases. This CDR3 contains 14 residues. CDR1 SGHDN and CDR2 FVKESK come from the germline V gene. The J segment lost 2 bases and the V segment lost 4 bases, leaving 3 bases of the junction unmatched. The chain's CDR3 is CASSRRTGNYGYTF. The DNA for the CDR3 is TGTGCCAGCAGCCGACGGACAGGGAACTATGGCTACACCTTC. Looking up the rest from reference TRBV14 and TRBJ1-2 gives the full variable domain: EAGVTQFPSHSVIEKGQTVTLRCDPISGHDNLYWYRRVMGKEIKFLLHFVKESKQDESGMPNNRFLAERTGGTYSTLKVQPAELEDSGVYFCASSRRTGNYGYTFGSGTRLTVV.

This clone has more than one count but fewer than ten. The J gene is TRBJ2-3, the V gene TRBV2; no firm D call. The CDR3 runs 13 residues. V shed 4 bases and J shed 2 bases, with 7 bases lying between them. Germline CDR1 and CDR2: SNHLY and FYNNEI. The CDR3 here is CASSVQDTDTQYF. Here the CDR3 DNA reads TGTGCCAGCAGTGTTCAGGACACAGATACGCAGTATTTT.

As for this clone: Other DNA sequences of this sample code for an identical CDR3. V is TRBV9 and J is TRBJ2-3, with TRBD1 matching over 7 bases. Germline V gene data show CDR1 as SGDLS and CDR2 as YYNGEE. J lost 1 base, V lost 0 bases, and 2 bases had no gene match. The CDR3 totals 15 residues. This chain's CDR3 is CASSVGQGGTDTQYF. The DNA for the CDR3 is TGTGCCAGCAGCGTAGGACAGGGTGGCACAGATACGCAGTATTTT.

This clone showed up just a few times. The rearrangement uses TRBV7-2 and TRBJ2-5, with 11 positions matching TRBD2. Germline CDR1 and CDR2: SGHTA and FQGNSA. This CDR3 comprises 16 residues. The J segment lost 5 bases and the V segment lost 4 bases, leaving 9 bases of the junction unmatched. The CDR3 DNA reads TGTGCCAGCAGCTCGACTAGCGGGGTAGCGGTGGAGACCCAGTACTTC. This translates into CASSSTSGVAVETQYF.

The chain combines TRBV29-1 with TRBJ1-4, with a possible D match to TRBD1 (6 bases). The germline CDR1 and CDR2 sequences are SQVTM and ANQGSEA. CDR3 length: 14 residues. Trimming left V 7 bases short and J 0 bases short, with 12 bases between. The CDR3 sequence: CSGRDTSTNEKLFF. CDR3 nucleotides: TGCAGCGGCCGGGACACTTCAACTAATGAAAAACTGTTTTTT.

The table lists this clone with a few counts. This chain connects TRBV7-9 to TRBJ1-2, with D possibly TRBD1 on 6 matching bases. The germline V gene encodes CDR1 SEHNR and CDR2 FQNEAQ (reference sequence). The CDR3 is made up of 14 amino acids. Trimming took 4 bases from V and 4 from J, leaving 13 bases between them. The CDR3 coding sequence is TGTGCCAGCAGCTCTGGGGGCCGACTCTATGGCTACACCTTC. It encodes CASSSGGRLYGYTF.

This sequence joins TRBV5-6 and TRBJ1-5; TRBD1 agrees at 10 bases. Per germline, CDR1 SGHDT and CDR2 YYEEEE. With 0 bases clipped from V and 7 bases from J, the junction kept 10 bases outside the gene matches. This CDR3 spans 17 amino acids. The CDR3 coding sequence is TGTGCCAGCAGCTTGGGGCCTGGGACAGGGGCCGGGCAGCCCCAGCATTTT. This translates into CASSLGPGTGAGQPQHF.

The J gene is TRBJ1-1, the V gene TRBV30, with no clear D. Trimming shortened V by 3 bases and J by 5 bases, and 7 bases separated the two germline ends. The CDR3 runs 11 residues. CDR1 and CDR2 (germline): GTSNPN, SVGIG (reference sequence). The CDR3 protein is CAWRLITEAFF. As DNA, the CDR3 is TGTGCCTGGAGGCTAATTACTGAAGCTTTCTTT.

Only a few counts were recorded for this clone. The chain employs TRBV2 and TRBJ2-3, with D uncertain. The CDR3 consists of 14 residues. Trimming removed 5 bases at V and 4 bases at J, with 13 bases between. Germline V lookup: CDR1 SNHLY, CDR2 FYNNEI. The chain's CDR3 is CASSFALAADTQYF. The CDR3 bases are TGTGCCAGCAGTTTCGCTTTGGCGGCAGATACGCAGTATTTT.

This clone has just a few counts. The chain couples TRBV15 to TRBJ2-5; 8 bases line up with TRBD2. Looked up from germline, CDR1 is LNHNV and CDR2 is YYDKDF (reference sequence). The V and J ends lost 1 base and 5 bases, in that order; junction bases with no gene match: 6. The CDR3 covers 15 residues. DNA of the CDR3: TGTGCCACCAGCAGAGGGGGACTAGGTTGGGAGACCCAGTACTTC. It encodes CATSRGGLGWETQYF.

V usage is TRBV10-3 and J usage is TRBJ2-6, with TRBD1 identical over 7 bases. Germline V gene lookup returns CDR1 ENHRY and CDR2 SYGVKD. The CDR3 is 15 residues long. J lost 2 bases, V lost 6 bases, and 4 bases had no gene match. The CDR3 reads CAIRSQGAGANVLTF. As DNA, the CDR3 is TGTGCCATCAGATCCCAGGGGGCTGGGGCCAACGTCCTGACTTTC.

There are a few counts of this clone. V usage is TRBV5-1 and J usage is TRBJ2-3; possible D gene TRBD2, 6 bases. The CDR3 spans 14 residues. CDR1 and CDR2 (germline): SGHRS, YFSETQ. Between the trimmed V and J ends, which lost 2 bases and 5 bases, there was a span of 12 bases. The CDR3 coding sequence is TGCGCCAGCAGCTTCGCTAGCGCGGGAGATACGCAGTATTTT. This gives the protein CASSFASAGDTQYF.

Only a few counts were recorded for this clone. The chain is built from TRBV7-2 and TRBJ2-3, with 12 bases identical to TRBD2. Unmatched junction bases numbered 1, after V lost 4 bases and J lost 8 bases. The length of the CDR3 is 13 residues. The germline V gene has CDR1 SGHTA and CDR2 FQGNSA. The CDR3 region is CASSSSGGVTQYF. The CDR3 DNA is TGTGCCAGCAGCTCTAGCGGGGGGGTTACGCAGTATTTT.

This clone was seen only a few times. The chain is built from TRBV7-2 and TRBJ2-3, with 10 nucleotides matching TRBD2. After removal of 6 bases from V and 5 bases from J, the junction contained 11 bases not matched to a gene. In germline, CDR1 is SGHTA, CDR2 FQGNSA. This CDR3 contains 16 residues. CDR3 in amino acids: CASSKTSGGVRDTQYF. Written as DNA, the CDR3 is TGTGCCAGCAGTAAGACGAGCGGGGGGGTACGAGATACGCAGTATTTT.

V is TRBV7-2 and J is TRBJ1-2; D is undetermined. The length of the CDR3 is 16 residues. Germline CDR1 is SGHTA and CDR2 is FQGNSA. With 2 bases removed from V and 5 bases from J, the gap between germline ends came to 18 bases. The CDR3 coding sequence is TGTGCCAGCAGCTTACTAGCCGACCGGGTCTCATATGGCTACACCTTC. Its translation is CASSLLADRVSYGYTF.

As concerns this clone: This sample includes further DNA sequences coding for the same CDR3. In nucleotides, the CDR3 is TGTGCCAGCAGCGTAGGACAGGGTGGTGGCTACACCTTC. Residues: CASSVGQGGGYTF. This rearrangement joins TRBV9 to TRBJ1-2; TRBD1 agrees at 7 bases. Losses at the gene ends were 0 bases for V and 7 bases for J; bases not matched to a gene: 3. Germline V lookup: CDR1 SGDLS, CDR2 YYNGEE. This CDR3 region has 13 residues.